The rows below give T cell receptor beta chains drawn from one sample of a study of blood T cells in healthy people across ages. TCRdb ran MiXCR on the 5' RACE reads and lists one entry per CDR3 protein. The profile shows about 2 million distinct CDR3 sequences, 49% of them singletons. Sequenced sample: blood. The receptors shown here come from a middle-aged woman in good health. Each CDR3 is given with its conserved first and last residue. The D gene is left open where the match is weak. Where a row states a size, it is once, few, many or the class of an expanded clone; other rows omit it.

clone size | J gene | V gene | D gene | CDR3 protein | CDR3 DNA
- | TRBJ2-1 | TRBV25-1 | - | CASSEWRGNYNEQFF | TGTGCCAGCAGTGAATGGCGAGGAAATTACAATGAGCAGTTCTTC
- | TRBJ2-6 | TRBV4-3 | - | CASSQVDVGGQSSGANVLTF | TGCGCCAGCAGCCAAGTGGATGTGGGGGGACAAAGCTCTGGGGCCAACGTCCTGACTTTC
few | TRBJ2-7 | TRBV7-2 | TRBD1 | CASSPQGVSSYEQYF | TGTGCCAGCAGCCCACAGGGGGTTAGCTCCTACGAGCAGTACTTC
few | TRBJ2-5 | TRBV28 | - | CASSFGGATDYQETQYF | TGTGCCAGCAGTTTCGGGGGTGCGACGGATTACCAAGAGACCCAGTACTTC
- | TRBJ2-7 | TRBV28 | TRBD1 | CASRPGQGVCEQYF | TGTGCCAGCAGGCCGGGACAGGGAGTCTGCGAGCAGTACTTC
few | TRBJ2-7 | TRBV7-2 | - | CASSLIRNQVHEQYF | TGTGCCAGCAGCTTAATTAGGAACCAGGTCCACGAGCAGTACTTC
few | TRBJ2-3 | TRBV7-8 | - | CASSPLGKSRPRADTQYF | TGTGCCAGCAGCCCCCTAGGGAAGTCCAGGCCCAGGGCAGATACGCAGTATTTT
- | TRBJ1-6 | TRBV27 | - | CASSLPTGPLHF | TGTGCCAGCAGTTTACCCACCGGGCCCCTCCACTTT
- | TRBJ2-1 | TRBV7-2 | - | CASKTASSYNEQFF | TGTGCCAGCAAAACTGCTAGCTCCTACAATGAGCAGTTCTTC
- | TRBJ2-7 | TRBV19 | - | CASKTRQGGEQYF | TGTGCCAGTAAGACTAGACAGGGTGGCGAGCAGTACTTC
- | TRBJ1-2 | TRBV6-1 | TRBD1 | CASSEWGDRAWGYTF | TGTGCCAGCAGTGAATGGGGGGACAGGGCTTGGGGCTACACCTTC
- | TRBJ2-5 | TRBV6-5 | TRBD1 | CASSYSDRGLKETQYF | TGTGCCAGCAGTTACTCGGACAGGGGGCTGAAGGAGACCCAGTACTTC
- | TRBJ1-2 | TRBV29-1 | TRBD1 | CSVATQGMGSYGYTF | TGCAGCGTGGCTACACAGGGGATGGGGAGCTATGGCTACACCTTC
once | TRBJ1-2 | TRBV20-1 | - | CSAREGGETGGYTF | TGCAGTGCTAGAGAGGGGGGAGAGACCGGAGGCTACACCTTC
- | TRBJ1-4 | TRBV25-1 | TRBD1 | CASSEYTGTGWEKLFF | TGTGCCAGCAGTGAATACACCGGGACAGGGTGGGAAAAACTGTTTTTT
many | TRBJ2-1 | TRBV28 | TRBD2 | CASSGAGGSYNEQFF | TGTGCCAGCAGTGGAGCGGGGGGATCCTACAATGAGCAGTTCTTC
- | TRBJ1-2 | TRBV27 | - | CASRLSRGRNYGYTF | TGTGCCAGCCGTTTATCCAGGGGCCGTAACTATGGCTACACCTTC
once | TRBJ2-1 | TRBV20-1 | - | CSARRGGANNEQFF | TGCAGTGCTAGAAGGGGGGGGGCGAACAATGAGCAGTTCTTC
- | TRBJ2-3 | TRBV7-7 | - | CASSLKGAGSTDTQYF | TGTGCTAGCAGCTTAAAGGGGGCGGGAAGCACAGATACGCAGTATTTT
many | TRBJ2-1 | TRBV7-2 | TRBD2 | CASSLGTSGVNEQFF | TGTGCCAGCAGCTTAGGGACTAGCGGGGTTAATGAGCAGTTCTTC
- | TRBJ2-5 | TRBV4-2 | - | CASSQGEVYEQYF | TGTGCCAGCAGCCAAGGGGAGGTCTATGAGCAGTACTTC
once | TRBJ2-5 | TRBV29-1 | - | CSIDRVGGPQKTQYF | TGCAGCATTGATAGGGTGGGGGGGCCTCAAAAGACCCAGTACTTC
- | TRBJ2-3 | TRBV6-1 | TRBD2 | CASSEALGSGGAPTQYF | TGTGCCAGCAGTGAAGCTTTAGGTAGCGGGGGGGCCCCCACGCAGTATTTT
few | TRBJ2-3 | TRBV4-3 | - | CASSQDPHGGRADTQYF | TGCGCCAGCAGCCAAGACCCTCACGGGGGAAGAGCAGATACGCAGTATTTT
- | TRBJ2-7 | TRBV7-2 | TRBD2 | CASSLIGGGPYEQYF | TGTGCCAGCAGCCTTATCGGGGGGGGCCCCTACGAGCAGTACTTC
- | TRBJ2-5 | TRBV7-9 | TRBD1 | CANSPGQVQETQYF | TGTGCCAACAGCCCTGGACAGGTACAAGAGACCCAGTACTTC
- | TRBJ1-1 | TRBV7-2 | - | CASSLALTPLNTEAFF | TGTGCCAGCAGCTTAGCCCTAACCCCACTGAACACTGAAGCTTTCTTT
few | TRBJ1-2 | TRBV20-1 | TRBD1 | CSAFGQGAGGYTF | TGCAGTGCTTTCGGACAGGGGGCAGGTGGCTACACCTTC
few | TRBJ2-1 | TRBV20-1 | TRBD2 | CSAVPPRGGPYEQFF | TGCAGTGCCGTACCCCCCCGGGGGGGGCCTTATGAGCAGTTCTTC
- | TRBJ2-1 | TRBV6-5 | - | CASIQQGGINEQFF | TGTGCCAGCATTCAGCAGGGGGGTATCAATGAGCAGTTCTTC
- | TRBJ1-2 | TRBV29-1 | - | CSVDTGRVVTGYTF | TGCAGCGTTGACACAGGGCGGGTTGTTACTGGCTACACCTTC
- | TRBJ1-5 | TRBV28 | TRBD1 | CASSPLEGGLSNQPQHF | TGTGCCAGCAGTCCGTTGGAAGGGGGCTTAAGCAATCAGCCCCAGCATTTT
few | TRBJ1-2 | TRBV29-1 | - | CSVEETRRKWGYTF | TGCAGCGTTGAAGAAACCCGGAGGAAATGGGGCTACACCTTC
- | TRBJ2-5 | TRBV6-2/TRBV6-3 | - | CASSQASGQETQYF | TGTGCCAGCAGCCAGGCGAGCGGACAAGAGACCCAGTACTTC
- | TRBJ2-1 | TRBV20-1 | TRBD1 | CSANPEGAEQFF | TGCAGTGCTAACCCCGAGGGGGCGGAGCAGTTCTTC
- | TRBJ2-3 | TRBV7-9 | - | CASSLQPGTQYF | TGTGCCAGCAGCTTACAGCCCGGTACGCAGTATTTT
- | TRBJ2-6 | TRBV6-2/TRBV6-3 | - | CATRRTEGANVLTF | TGTGCCACCCGGAGGACAGAGGGGGCCAACGTCCTGACTTTC